The 25 T cell receptor beta chains below were found in one sample sequenced in a study of beta chain features in type 1 diabetes. Notes on the study in general: All four CD4+ subsets from Type 1 diabetes patients carried moderately but significantly shorter TCRB CDR3s.

Reverse transcribing all isolated RNA meant expressed TCRB transcripts were sequenced. Some clones are missing from TCRdb's copy, which holds only in-frame ones; the method was immunoSEQ multiplex PCR. The data hold 200,000 to 300,000 clones, with about 15% observed a single time. Their antigens remain unidentified. Sequences were obtained from naive CD4+ T cells from blood. The receptor set was obtained from a man aged 25 to 40 with type 1 diabetes.

This clone came up a few times. The chain recombines TRBV7-2 with TRBJ2-1, with D tentatively TRBD2 (6 bases). The CDR3 extends over 12 amino acids. Trimming left V 4 bases short and J 10 bases short, with 11 bases between. Germline CDR1 and CDR2: SGHTA and FQGNSA. The CDR3 DNA sequence: TGTGCCAGCAGCTCGTACGGGGGAGAGCAGTTCTTC. Amino acid sequence: CASSSYGGEQFF.

This sequence joins TRBV9 and TRBJ2-5; D is possibly TRBD1 (5 bases). Germline CDR1 and CDR2: SGDLS and YYNGEE. V was pared by 0 bases and J by 7 bases, with 7 bases between. CDR3 length: 12 residues. The CDR3 region is CASSVDRGTQYF. CDR3 DNA: TGTGCCAGCAGCGTAGATAGGGGGACCCAGTACTTC. The variable domain in full, with the rest retrieved from reference TRBV9 and TRBJ2-5, is DSGVTQTPKHLITATGQRVTLRCSPRSGDLSVYWYQQSLDQGLQFLIQYYNGEERAKGNILERFSAQQFPDLHSELNLSSLELGDSALYFCASSVDRGTQYFGPGTRLLVL.

Details on this clone: Other DNA sequences in this sample translate to the same CDR3. The rearrangement uses TRBV5-1 and TRBJ2-3; D uncertain. The CDR3 extends over 15 amino acids. Germline values: CDR1 SGHRS, CDR2 YFSETQ. The germline V and J ends were trimmed by 0 bases and 2 bases, with 10 bases remaining between them. The CDR3 loop reads CASSLVGEATDTQYF. CDR3 in DNA: TGCGCCAGCAGCTTGGTGGGTGAGGCCACAGATACGCAGTATTTT. The full variable domain, rest sourced from reference TRBV5-1 and TRBJ2-3, is KAGVTQTPRYLIKTRGQQVTLSCSPISGHRSVSWYQQTPGQGLQFLFEYFSETQRNKGNFPGRFSGRQFSNSRSEMNVSTLELGDSALYLCASSLVGEATDTQYFGPGTRLTVL.

This clone has more than one count but fewer than ten. This chain joins TRBV7-2 and TRBJ2-3; 9 positions agree with TRBD2. Germline V gene data show CDR1 as SGHTA and CDR2 as FQGNSA. The CDR3 loop spans 15 amino acids. Germline trimming cut 3 bases from V and 6 bases from J; bases unmatched to any gene: 7. CDR3 protein: CASSLTSGLVDTQYF. CDR3 sequence (DNA): TGTGCCAGCAGCTTGACTAGCGGTCTTGTGGATACGCAGTATTTT.

The CDR3 region has the DNA TGCAGCGTACACTCTGGAAACACCATATATTTT. Translation gives CSVHSGNTIYF. V usage is TRBV29-1 and J usage is TRBJ1-3; D is undetermined. CDR1 SQVTM and CDR2 ANQGSEA come from the germline V gene. V was shortened by 6 bases and J by 0 bases, with 3 bases between the two germline ends. The CDR3 extends over 11 amino acids.

This clone has a handful of counts. The gene calls are TRBV9 and TRBJ2-7; D might be TRBD2 (6 bases). The CDR3 extends over 16 amino acids. The germline gives CDR1 SGDLS, CDR2 YYNGEE. V shed 0 bases and J shed 6 bases, with 19 bases lying between them. CDR3: CASSVGLAPLGGEQYF. The CDR3 DNA is TGTGCCAGCAGCGTAGGCTTAGCGCCGCTCGGGGGCGAGCAGTACTTC. Based on the CDR3 plus reference TRBV9 and TRBJ2-7, the full variable domain is DSGVTQTPKHLITATGQRVTLRCSPRSGDLSVYWYQQSLDQGLQFLIQYYNGEERAKGNILERFSAQQFPDLHSELNLSSLELGDSALYFCASSVGLAPLGGEQYFGPGTRLTVT.

The chain links TRBV29-1 to TRBJ2-7; 10 positions match TRBD1. Germline V gives CDR1 SQVTM, CDR2 ANQGSEA. The ends lost 7 bases at V and 5 bases at J; junction bases unmatched: 8. The CDR3 has 13 amino acids. Here the CDR3 DNA reads TGCAGCGGTGGGGGACAGGGGTACAACGAGCAGTACTTC. Protein product: CSGGGQGYNEQYF.

J is TRBJ1-2 and V is TRBV6-1, with 8 bases matching TRBD1. V trimming: 8 bases; J trimming: 7 bases; junction bases outside the gene matches: 6. The CDR3 totals 12 residues. Germline values: CDR1 MNHNS, CDR2 SASEGT. The CDR3 protein is CASGQGGSGYTF. CDR3 DNA: TGTGCCAGCGGACAGGGAGGGAGTGGCTACACCTTC.

This clone was detected only a few times. This chain connects TRBV2 to TRBJ2-1, with 7 bases lining up with TRBD1. J lost 13 bases, V lost 6 bases, and 15 bases had no gene match. Germline-derived CDR1 and CDR2 are SNHLY and FYNNEI. The CDR3 sequence is 14 residues long. Written as DNA, the CDR3 is TGTGCCAGCAGCCCCGGGACAGACACAATGAAACAGTTCTTC. Amino acid sequence: CASSPGTDTMKQFF.

This clone occurred a few times. The chain is built from TRBV15 and TRBJ2-5; D may be TRBD2 (6 bases). The germline V gene encodes CDR1 LNHNV and CDR2 YYDKDF (reference sequence). The CDR3 contains 14 residues. Trimming took off 3 bases at V and 5 bases at J, with 13 bases between the two ends. The CDR3 nucleotides read TGTGCCACCAGCAGGCCGGGACTTTTCGAGACCCAGTACTTC. Translating it yields CATSRPGLFETQYF.

This clone was observed a few times. This sequence joins TRBV5-1 and TRBJ2-5; D is ambiguous. V lost 3 bases, J lost 5 bases, and 8 bases lay in between. The CDR3 is 12 residues long. Germline CDR1 SGHRS, CDR2 YFSETQ. CDR3: CASSWAAETQYF. The CDR3 nucleotides are TGCGCCAGCAGCTGGGCCGCGGAGACCCAGTACTTC.

The chain has TRBV10-3 and TRBJ1-2; tentatively, D is TRBD1 (5 bases). CDR3 length equals 13 residues. Germline loops: CDR1 ENHRY, CDR2 SYGVKD. V gave up 6 bases and J gave up 6 bases, with 14 bases separating them. Here the CDR3 DNA reads TGTGCCATCAGATTACCGGACACTCATGGCTACACCTTC. Translating it yields CAIRLPDTHGYTF.

This clone was recorded a few times. The CDR3: CASSRLAGSYEQYF. In DNA, the CDR3 is TGTGCCAGTAGTAGACTAGCGGGATCCTACGAGCAGTACTTC. The chain recombines TRBV19 with TRBJ2-7, with 11 nucleotides matching TRBD2. Trimming took 4 bases from V and 1 from J; bases not matched to a gene: 0. Germline CDR1 and CDR2: LNHDA and SQIVND (reference sequence). This CDR3 has 14 amino acids. Combining the CDR3 with reference TRBV19 and TRBJ2-7 gives the whole variable domain DGGITQSPKYLFRKEGQNVTLSCEQNLNHDAMYWYRQDPGQGLRLIYYSQIVNDFQKGDIAEGYSVSREKKESFPLTVTSAQKNPTAFYLCASSRLAGSYEQYFGPGTRLTVT.

This clone was picked up a small number of times. The chain uses TRBV7-8 and TRBJ2-5; 13 nucleotides line up with TRBD2. The junction had 6 bases not matched to a gene; V was cut back by 3 bases and J by 5 bases. In germline, CDR1 is SGHVS, CDR2 FQNEAQ. The CDR3 extends over 16 amino acids. DNA of the CDR3: TGTGCCAGCAGCTTCGGACTAGCGGGAGTGTTTGAGACCCAGTACTTC. This codes for CASSFGLAGVFETQYF.

CDR3 DNA: TGTGCCAGCTGGTCGGGACAGGGATACAATGAGCAGTTCTTC. Translating it yields CASWSGQGYNEQFF. The genes are TRBV7-9 and TRBJ2-1, with 9 bases fitting TRBD1. The CDR3 spans 14 residues. Germline CDR1 and CDR2: SEHNR and FQNEAQ (reference sequence). Trimming took 8 bases from V and 4 from J; bases not matched to a gene: 6.

V and J are TRBV19 and TRBJ2-2; no clear D gene. The length of the CDR3 is 11 residues. Germline lookup yields CDR1 LNHDA and CDR2 SQIVND (reference sequence). Trimming took off 5 bases at V and 9 bases at J, with 7 bases between the two ends. This CDR3 reads CASSSSRELFF. CDR3 nucleotide sequence: TGTGCCAGTAGTTCAAGCCGGGAGCTGTTTTTT.

This chain uses TRBV2 with TRBJ2-7; TRBD1 aligns across 7 bases. The CDR3 consists of 12 residues. Germline CDR1 and CDR2: SNHLY and FYNNEI. Trimming took 5 bases from V and 11 from J; bases not matched to a gene: 9. CDR3 region: CASSPPTGPEYF. Here the CDR3 DNA reads TGTGCCAGCAGTCCCCCGACAGGGCCAGAGTACTTC.

This clone turned up a few times. The gene calls are TRBV7-8 and TRBJ2-7; maybe TRBD2 (5 bases). Germline CDR1 reads SGHVS; CDR2 reads FQNEAQ. CDR3 length: 17 residues. The germline V and J ends were trimmed by 4 bases and 4 bases, with 23 bases remaining between them. CDR3 sequence: CASSSPPGKMAEYEQYF. The CDR3 DNA is TGTGCCAGCAGCTCCCCGCCGGGGAAGATGGCTGAGTACGAGCAGTACTTC.

This clone was seen a handful of times. This sample includes further DNA sequences coding for the same CDR3. The genes are TRBV18 and TRBJ2-7; 9 nucleotides line up with TRBD1. V was pared by 4 bases and J by 2 bases, with 6 bases of the junction left unmatched. Germline V gene data show CDR1 as KGHSH and CDR2 as LQKENI. CDR3 length: 15 residues. The CDR3 loop is CASSLGQGVAYEQYF. CDR3 DNA: TGTGCCAGCTCACTGGGACAGGGTGTCGCCTACGAGCAGTACTTC.

The rearrangement joins TRBV28 to TRBJ2-1; D might be TRBD2 (5 bases). Germline CDR1 MDHEN, CDR2 SYDVKM. V dropped 2 bases and J dropped 4 bases, with 12 bases sitting between them. The CDR3 contains 15 residues. DNA of the CDR3: TGTGCCAGCAGTTTAGAAGCGGAGCTTTACAATGAGCAGTTCTTC. As protein: CASSLEAELYNEQFF.

This clone was counted between two and nine times. This same CDR3 is encoded by further DNA sequences in the sample. The V and J genes are TRBV30 and TRBJ2-3, with a possible D match to TRBD2 (6 bases). The CDR3 has 13 amino acids. Trimming cost V 0 bases and J 3 bases, with 7 bases left between them. Germline V gives CDR1 GTSNPN, CDR2 SVGIG (reference sequence). The CDR3, as DNA: TGTGCCTGGAGTGTCGGAGGGACAGATACGCAGTATTTT. Its translation is CAWSVGGTDTQYF.

The rearrangement uses TRBV29-1 and TRBJ2-3, with 10 bases that match TRBD2. V was pared by 4 bases and J by 2 bases, with 3 bases of the junction left unmatched. CDR1 and CDR2 from the germline V gene are SQVTM and ANQGSEA. This CDR3 contains 14 residues. The CDR3 sequence is CSVGSGGATDTQYF. The CDR3 DNA is TGCAGCGTTGGCAGCGGGGGGGCCACAGATACGCAGTATTTT.

The genes are TRBV19 and TRBJ2-3, with 13 bases aligning to TRBD2. Per germline, CDR1 LNHDA and CDR2 SQIVND (reference sequence). Losses at the gene ends were 5 bases for V and 4 bases for J; bases not matched to a gene: 3. The length of the CDR3 is 15 residues. The CDR3 coding sequence is TGTGCCAGTAGTCGACTAGCGGGAGGCTCAGATACGCAGTATTTT. This encodes CASSRLAGGSDTQYF.

V and J are TRBV6-5 and TRBJ1-2, with no clear D. This CDR3 comprises 15 residues. The V end was cut by 0 bases, the J end by 3 bases, with 11 bases between. CDR1 MNHEY and CDR2 SVGAGI come from the germline V gene. Written as DNA, the CDR3 is TGTGCCAGCAGTTACTCATCCAGGCTTTACTATGGCTACACCTTC. As protein: CASSYSSRLYYGYTF.

The chain joins TRBV5-1 to TRBJ2-1; 8 bases agree with TRBD1. J gave up 8 bases and V 3 bases, and 7 bases lay outside the gene matches. This CDR3 is built from 14 residues. Germline V gene data show CDR1 as SGHRS and CDR2 as YFSETQ. The CDR3 region is CASSSRTGFDEQFF. The CDR3 bases are TGCGCCAGCAGCTCCCGGACAGGGTTCGATGAGCAGTTCTTC. Complete variable domain (other parts from reference TRBV5-1 and TRBJ2-1): KAGVTQTPRYLIKTRGQQVTLSCSPISGHRSVSWYQQTPGQGLQFLFEYFSETQRNKGNFPGRFSGRQFSNSRSEMNVSTLELGDSALYLCASSSRTGFDEQFFGPGTRLTVL.